This T cell receptor beta chain originates from a study of T-cell reconstitution after alpha-beta-depleted transplantation in children (dated by TCRdb to 2015 to 2016). The study in broad terms: The study quantitatively tracked T-cell immune reconstitution after TCRalphabeta/CD19-depleted allogeneic hematopoietic cell transplantation in children using TCR repertoire profiling.

The CDR3 has 13 amino acids, counting the end cysteine and phenylalanine. The only DNA kept is the CDR3, 39 bases in frame from the first base. Trimming costs V 5 bases and J 2 bases, and their ends lie 10 bases apart. CDR1 and CDR2 were assigned from the germline V gene as SGHRS and YFSETQ. This clonotype was picked up a small number of times. Its antigen target is currently unknown. The record has no base qualities; no much larger clone is one base away. The library was prepared using PCR. For sequencing, an Illumina HiSeq 2500 was employed. To normalize quantification of the TCRbeta repertoire, the TCR libraries were built with molecular barcoding that relied on unique molecular identifiers. TCRdb applied fastp at Q25 and MiXCR to the public reads, then kept only in-frame beta chains. Merged by CDR3 protein, the rows form single entries marked with the most common genes and DNA. This sample holds approximately 400,000 distinct CDR3 sequences; approximately 11% were observed only once. About 5% of the sample is held by the ten biggest clonotypes.

This sequence was found in a human donor who donated a stem cell graft to a child with acute myeloid leukemia. The sequencing used PBMCs from the stem cell graft donor, collected from the stem cell graft. The sequence joins TRBV5-1 to TRBJ2-5; the D call could be TRBD1 or TRBD2, with each sharing 5 bases. CDR3 loop: CASSGGRQETQYF. The DNA is TGCGCCAGCAGTGGGGGACGGCAAGAGACCCAGTACTTC.